A single sample gave rise to the 27 T cell receptor beta chains below, sequenced in a study of a mutant IDH1 vaccine in newly diagnosed glioma (dated by TCRdb to the early 2020s). The receptor library was made with the immunoSEQ multiplex PCR assay. TCRdb limited this immuneACCESS table to in-frame rearrangements with V and J called. A share of clones is missing; checked studies link under half to unresolved V genes, and the rest is unexplained. The sample yields more than 50,000 clones; 65% to 90% were counted once. The ten most abundant clones make up over 2.5% of the sample. Explained via the paper, the time point label denotes: baseline, week 1 (first vaccination visit). The treatment or condition label of this sample denotes: pre-vaccination baseline after standard-of-care therapy. Specimen: PBMCs, collected from a glioma patient treated with radiotherapy, temozolomide or both. These receptor sequences come from a man aged 25-40 years with glioma.

Of note for this clone: One end of the junction varies from germline; a read error may be responsible. The V gene is TRBV7-8, the J gene TRBJ1-5, with a tentative D call TRBD1 (6 bases). Germline V gene sequence: CDR1 SGHVS, CDR2 FQNEAQ. The CDR3 is made up of 14 amino acids. This CDR3 reads CVSSPNQGNQPQHF. In DNA form, the CDR3 reads TGTGTCAGCAGCCCTAATCAGGGGAATCAGCCCCAGCATTTT. Complete variable domain (other parts from reference TRBV7-8 and TRBJ1-5): GAGVSQSPRYKVAKRGQDVALRCDPISGHVSLFWYQQALGQGPEFLTYFQNEAQLDKSGLPSDRFFAERPEGSVSTLKIQRTQQEDSAVYLCVSSPNQGNQPQHFGDGTRLSIL.

The V gene is TRBV7-9, the J gene TRBJ2-5; the D is unclear. Trimming took off 3 bases at V and 2 bases at J, with 10 bases between the two ends. Germline V gene data show CDR1 as SEHNR and CDR2 as FQNEAQ (reference sequence). CDR3 length: 14 amino acids. In nucleotides, the CDR3 is TGTGCCAGCAGCTTTAGGATCCTTCAAGAGACCCAGTACTTC. Amino acid sequence: CASSFRILQETQYF.

This chain uses TRBV19 with TRBJ2-3; D may be TRBD1 (6 bases). The V and J ends lost 6 bases and 4 bases respectively, with 23 bases between them. From germline, CDR1 is LNHDA and CDR2 SQIVND (reference sequence). The CDR3 contains 17 residues. The CDR3, as DNA: TGTGCCAGTAGACTTACCTCCAACAGGGTTCGGGCAGATACGCAGTATTTT. Protein product: CASRLTSNRVRADTQYF.

The V and J genes are TRBV6-6 and TRBJ1-1; D is undetermined. The CDR3 runs 11 residues. V was pared by 6 bases and J by 1 base, with 3 bases between. CDR1 MNHNY and CDR2 SVGAGI come from the germline V gene (reference sequence). CDR3 DNA: TGTGCCAGCAGCCGGAACACTGAAGCTTTCTTT. Amino acids: CASSRNTEAFF.

In this sample, this clone turned up once. The junction departs from the called germline gene at one end, perhaps through a read error. Within the sample, other DNA sequences also encode this same CDR3. V usage is TRBV12-5 and J usage is TRBJ2-5; perhaps TRBD2 as D (5 bases). This CDR3 spans 14 amino acids. CDR1 and CDR2 (germline): LGHNT, FRNRAP. The CDR3: CAGGLVGLGETQYF. The CDR3 region has the DNA TGTGCTGGTGGTTTGGTAGGACTCGGGGAGACCCAGTACTTC.

The V and J genes are TRBV5-8 and TRBJ2-1; tentatively, D is TRBD1 or TRBD2 (5 bases each). V lost 2 bases and J 0 bases, leaving 12 bases between the germline ends. Germline values: CDR1 SGHTS, CDR2 YDEGEE. The CDR3 covers 16 residues. The CDR3 region has the DNA TGTGCCAGCAGCTTCCCAGGGAGCCACTCCTACAATGAGCAGTTCTTC. Translation: CASSFPGSHSYNEQFF.

Here the CDR3 reads CASSVGGNQQYF. CDR3 nucleotide sequence: TGTGCCAGCAGCGTAGGGGGTAATCAGCAGTACTTC. The chain couples TRBV9 to TRBJ2-7, with D unresolved. The CDR3 covers 12 residues. V was pared by 0 bases and J by 8 bases, with 9 bases between. The germline V gene encodes CDR1 SGDLS and CDR2 YYNGEE.

The chain is built from TRBV6-1 and TRBJ2-5, with 8 bases lining up with TRBD1. The DNA matches TRBJ2-7 better at its end, which makes the J call doubtful. Germline assignment: CDR1 MNHNS and CDR2 SASEGT. The CDR3 contains 13 residues. CDR3: CASRNPGGDEQYF. CDR3 nucleotides: TGTGCCAGCAGGAACCCAGGGGGCGACGAGCAGTACTTC.

V and J are TRBV4-1 and TRBJ1-2; D is uncertain. CDR3 length equals 15 residues. V was trimmed by 0 bases and J by 7 bases, leaving 15 bases between them. Germline-derived CDR1 and CDR2 are MGHRA and YSYEKL. CDR3 sequence: CASSQDVTSTGGYTF. Written as DNA, the CDR3 is TGCGCCAGCAGCCAAGATGTGACGTCTACTGGTGGCTACACCTTC.

The chain is built from TRBV2 and TRBJ2-3; D is possibly TRBD1 (6 bases). The germline gives CDR1 SNHLY, CDR2 FYNNEI. Trimming cost V 5 bases and J 3 bases, with 6 bases left between them. CDR3 length: 12 residues. The CDR3 is CASSQGTDTQYF. The CDR3 nucleotides read TGTGCCAGCAGTCAGGGGACAGATACGCAGTATTTT.

The chain is built from TRBV5-1 and TRBJ1-2, with D unresolved. This CDR3 comprises 14 residues. CDR1 and CDR2 from the germline V gene are SGHRS and YFSETQ. The V end lost 4 bases, the J end lost 7 bases, and 17 bases lay between the germline ends. The CDR3 DNA is TGCGCCAGCAGCGGAACTTCGGCCAGGAGTGGCTACACCTTC. Translation: CASSGTSARSGYTF.

The chain links TRBV15 to TRBJ2-6; 10 nucleotides match TRBD1. The CDR3 spans 18 residues. Germline-derived CDR1 and CDR2 are LNHNV and YYDKDF (reference sequence). V shed 4 bases and J 4 bases; nucleotides not matched to a gene: 10. DNA for the CDR3: TGTGCCACCAGCACCCGGGACAGGGGTCTTCGCGGGGCCAACGTCCTGACTTTC. This gives the protein CATSTRDRGLRGANVLTF.

The chain uses TRBV7-9 and TRBJ1-2; TRBD1 aligns across 7 bases. This CDR3 is 15 amino acids long. The trim removed 0 bases at V and 2 bases at J, leaving 3 bases unmatched. Germline CDR1 and CDR2: SEHNR and FQNEAQ (reference sequence). This CDR3 is CASSLAEDRNYGYTF. CDR3 nucleotides: TGTGCCAGCAGCTTAGCGGAGGACAGGAACTATGGCTACACCTTC. The full variable domain, completed using reference TRBV7-9 and TRBJ1-2, is DTGVSQNPRHKITKRGQNVTFRCDPISEHNRLYWYRQTLGQGPEFLTYFQNEAQLEKSRLLSDRFSAERPKGSFSTLEIQRTEQGDSAMYLCASSLAEDRNYGYTFGSGTRLTVV.

The chain employs TRBV18 and TRBJ2-2, with D hard to call. This CDR3 region has 15 residues. The germline V and J ends were trimmed by 6 bases and 4 bases, with 15 bases remaining between them. Germline V lookup: CDR1 KGHSH, CDR2 LQKENI. This CDR3 is CASSIKARVTGELFF. CDR3 coding DNA: TGTGCCAGCTCGATAAAGGCTAGGGTCACCGGGGAGCTGTTTTTT.

This chain joins TRBV7-6 and TRBJ1-1; 8 bases are shared with TRBD1. The junction had 8 bases not matched to a gene; V was cut back by 6 bases and J by 5 bases. The CDR3 spans 14 residues. Looked up from germline, CDR1 is SGHVS and CDR2 is FNYEAQ. This chain's CDR3 is CASSRGGTGTEAFF. CDR3 nucleotides: TGTGCCAGCAGTCGAGGCGGGACAGGAACTGAAGCTTTCTTT. Looking up the rest from reference TRBV7-6 and TRBJ1-1 gives the full variable domain: GAGVSQSPRYKVTKRGQDVALRCDPISGHVSLYWYRQALGQGPEFLTYFNYEAQQDKSGLPNDRFSAERPEGSISTLTIQRTEQRDSAMYRCASSRGGTGTEAFFGQGTRLTVV.

This clone was picked up a small number of times. The V gene is TRBV4-1, the J gene TRBJ1-4; no clear D. The CDR3 length is 11 residues. The V gene's germline CDR1 is MGHRA and CDR2 YSYEKL. The V and J ends lost 6 bases and 5 bases respectively, with 4 bases between them. This CDR3 reads CASRRNEKLFF. CDR3 DNA sequence: TGCGCCAGCAGGAGAAATGAAAAACTGTTTTTT.

This sequence joins TRBV5-6 and TRBJ1-2, with D tentatively TRBD1 (5 bases). CDR1 is SGHDT, CDR2 YYEEEE, per germline. This CDR3 spans 14 amino acids. V was cut by 9 bases and J by 0 bases, with 15 bases left in between. DNA for the CDR3: TGTGCCACGGCCCGGCAGGGACCTAACTATGGCTACACCTTC. Protein sequence: CATARQGPNYGYTF.

This chain uses TRBV6-4 with TRBJ1-2; a weak D match, TRBD1 (5 bases). The CDR3 contains 15 residues. Germline CDR1 and CDR2: MRHNA and SNTAGT. Trimming pared 5 bases from V and 4 bases from J, leaving 17 bases between. CDR3 sequence reads: CASSHTGTQVYGYTF. Here the CDR3 DNA reads TGTGCCAGCAGTCATACCGGGACTCAAGTCTATGGCTACACCTTC.

This clone was seen just once. The V call is TRBV14, the J call TRBJ1-1, with D possibly matching TRBD1 (5 bases). CDR1 is SGHDN, CDR2 FVKESK, per germline. The CDR3 spans 15 residues. Trimming took 4 bases from V and 0 from J, leaving 12 bases between them. The CDR3 region is CASSPMGTMNTEAFF. The CDR3 DNA reads as TGTGCCAGCAGCCCCATGGGGACTATGAACACTGAAGCTTTCTTT.

This clone was found once. This chain links TRBV6-6 with TRBJ1-2; 9 bases fit TRBD1. Germline V lookup: CDR1 MNHNY, CDR2 SVGAGI (reference sequence). This CDR3 is 14 amino acids long. Trimming cost V 7 bases and J 3 bases; bases outside gene matches: 6. CDR3 sequence: CASNTGGADYGYTF. CDR3 bases: TGTGCCAGCAATACAGGGGGCGCGGACTATGGCTACACCTTC.

This clone occurred a few times. The rearrangement links TRBV5-4 to TRBJ1-1; 9 nucleotides line up with TRBD1. The CDR3 is 16 residues long. The ends lost 4 bases at V and 4 bases at J; junction bases unmatched: 11. CDR1 is SGHNT, CDR2 YYREEE, per germline (reference sequence). The CDR3 nucleotides are TGTGCCAGCAGCGGCTCAATACAGGGGGCAATCACTGAAGCTTTCTTT. This translates into CASSGSIQGAITEAFF.

This clone was seen a few times. This chain uses TRBV6-5 with TRBJ1-5; no clear D. The germline gives CDR1 MNHEY, CDR2 SVGAGI. V shed 6 bases and J shed 2 bases, with 14 bases lying between them. There are 15 residues in the CDR3. For the CDR3, the DNA is TGTGCCAGCAGCTCAACAGCGACGGGCAATCAGCCCCAGCATTTT. Translating it yields CASSSTATGNQPQHF.

The rearrangement joins TRBV4-1 to TRBJ2-2, with 11 bases aligning to TRBD2. The junction had 15 bases not matched to a gene; V was cut back by 0 bases and J by 6 bases. Germline CDR1 is MGHRA and CDR2 is YSYEKL. CDR3 length equals 20 residues. In nucleotides, the CDR3 is TGCGCCAGCAGCCAAGACTGGCTAGCGGGGGGCCAACTGGGGGCCGGGGAGCTGTTTTTT. Translating it yields CASSQDWLAGGQLGAGELFF.

The chain carries TRBV12-5 and TRBJ2-3, with 7 bases lining up with TRBD1. Germline CDR1 and CDR2: LGHNT and FRNRAP. V shed 6 bases, J shed 0 bases, and the junction held 12 bases outside the gene matches. The CDR3 spans 17 residues. CDR3 coding DNA: TGTGCTAGTGGCCCCCGCCCGACAGGGAAAAGCACAGATACGCAGTATTTT. Translation gives CASGPRPTGKSTDTQYF.

The chain employs TRBV29-1 and TRBJ2-1; possible D gene TRBD1, 5 bases. Germline loops: CDR1 SQVTM, CDR2 ANQGSEA. V was pared by 2 bases and J by 2 bases, with 13 bases between. CDR3 size: 15 residues. CDR3 protein: CSVEYNAGPYNEQFF. The CDR3 bases are TGCAGCGTTGAATATAATGCAGGGCCCTACAATGAGCAGTTCTTC.

This chain joins TRBV5-1 and TRBJ2-7; D ambiguous. CDR3 length: 14 residues. Germline CDR1 is SGHRS and CDR2 is YFSETQ. V shed 3 bases and J shed 0 bases, with 10 bases lying between them. CDR3 sequence (DNA): TGCGCCAGCAGCTCCGATCAGTTCTCCTACGAGCAGTACTTC. This translates into CASSSDQFSYEQYF.

The V call is TRBV28, the J call TRBJ2-3, with D possibly matching TRBD2 (5 bases). The V gene lost 10 bases and the J gene lost 3 bases, with 20 bases spanning the gap. CDR1 is MDHEN, CDR2 SYDVKM, per germline. CDR3 length: 15 residues. CDR3 residues: CATTPRGEDTDTQYF. CDR3 nucleotide sequence: TGTGCCACCACCCCCCGGGGAGAGGATACAGATACGCAGTATTTT.